Listed below are T cell receptor beta chains from one sample, sequenced in a study of blood T cell repertoires in COVID-19. Measured with immunoSEQ multiplex PCR; TCRdb has only the in-frame clones, and not every one. The repertoire holds 400,000 or so clones, with about 88% as singletons. The sequenced material came from peripheral blood. These receptors all come from a middle-aged woman with COVID-19, enrolled during active disease. The CDR3 runs from the conserved cysteine through the conserved F or W. The D gene is left open where the match is weak. Clone size appears in some rows only: once, few, many, or a class for an expanded clone.

j_gene	abundance	d_gene	v_gene	CDR3aa	CDR3nt
TRBJ1-1	-	TRBD1	TRBV12-3/TRBV12-4	CASTLTGYTEAFF	TGTGCCAGCACCTTGACAGGGTACACTGAAGCTTTCTTT
TRBJ1-1	-	-	TRBV5-4	CASSSGEGITEAFF	TGTGCCAGCAGCTCCGGGGAGGGAATCACTGAAGCTTTCTTT
TRBJ1-4	-	-	TRBV6-5	CASSYWHPNEKLFF	TGTGCCAGCAGTTACTGGCATCCTAATGAAAAACTGTTTTTT
TRBJ1-1	-	-	TRBV11-2	CASSMFQAFF	TGTGCCAGCAGTATGTTCCAAGCTTTCTTT
TRBJ2-1	-	TRBD1	TRBV7-2	CASSLVSGQVYNEQFF	TGTGCCAGCAGCTTAGTCTCGGGACAGGTTTACAATGAGCAGTTCTTC
TRBJ1-5	few	-	TRBV19	CATNQPQHF	TGTGCCACAAATCAGCCCCAGCATTTT
TRBJ2-1	-	TRBD1	TRBV6-2/TRBV6-3	CASSYQVQGMQFF	TGTGCCAGCAGTTACCAAGTACAGGGGATGCAGTTCTTC
TRBJ2-2	-	-	TRBV4-3	CASSQERQAPLNTGELFF	TGCGCCAGCAGCCAGGAAAGGCAGGCTCCCCTAAACACCGGGGAGCTGTTTTTT
TRBJ1-2	-	TRBD1	TRBV12-3/TRBV12-4	CASSFQGDYGYTF	TGTGCCAGCAGTTTCCAGGGGGACTATGGCTACACCTTC
TRBJ1-4	-	TRBD1	TRBV28	CASSSYRGPNEKLFF	TGTGCCAGCAGTTCTTACAGGGGTCCTAATGAAAAACTGTTTTTT
TRBJ1-1	-	-	TRBV11-1	CASSFKGKEAFF	TGTGCCAGCAGCTTTAAGGGGAAGGAAGCTTTCTTT
TRBJ1-3	-	-	TRBV14	CASSLLGANTIYF	TGTGCCAGCAGCCTCTTGGGGGCAAACACCATATATTTT
TRBJ1-6	-	-	TRBV7-8	CASSLGSGFASPLHF	TGTGCCAGCAGCTTAGGCTCAGGTTTTGCTTCACCCCTCCACTTT
TRBJ2-1	few	TRBD2	TRBV5-1	CASSSIIAGGTWDEQFF	TGCGCCAGCAGCTCAATAATAGCGGGAGGGACGTGGGATGAGCAGTTCTTC
TRBJ2-1	-	-	TRBV27	CASRLGGVNNEQFF	TGTGCCAGCAGGTTAGGCGGGGTTAACAATGAGCAGTTCTTC
TRBJ2-3	-	-	TRBV6-5	CASSYSRPEKDTQYF	TGTGCCAGCAGTTACTCGAGGCCCGAAAAAGATACGCAGTATTTT
TRBJ2-5	-	-	TRBV7-2	CASSPMYQETQYF	TGTGCCAGCAGCCCAATGTACCAAGAGACCCAGTACTTC
TRBJ1-2	-	-	TRBV28	CASSPGTTNYGYTF	TGTGCCAGCAGTCCCGGGACAACTAACTATGGCTACACCTTC
TRBJ1-2	-	TRBD1	TRBV5-5	CASSPGQVESYGYTF	TGTGCCAGCAGCCCTGGACAGGTTGAGAGCTATGGCTACACCTTC
TRBJ2-2	-	-	TRBV7-9	CAIPRENANTGELFF	TGTGCCATTCCCCGGGAGAACGCGAACACCGGGGAGCTGTTTTTT
TRBJ1-2	-	-	TRBV7-2	CASSFLNYGYTF	TGTGCCAGCAGCTTCCTTAACTATGGCTACACCTTC
TRBJ1-4	-	-	TRBV4-2	CASSQDWGGARNEKLFF	TGTGCCAGCAGCCAAGATTGGGGTGGGGCCCGCAATGAAAAACTGTTTTTT
TRBJ1-1	-	-	TRBV9	CASSVVANTEAFF	TGTGCCAGCAGCGTAGTAGCGAACACTGAAGCTTTCTTT
TRBJ2-2	-	-	TRBV6-6	CASTQGLVGTGELFF	TGTGCCAGCACCCAGGGCTTGGTCGGGACCGGGGAGCTGTTTTTT
TRBJ2-2	-	TRBD1	TRBV28	CASSITSGQGISGELFF	TGTGCCAGCAGTATTACCTCAGGACAGGGAATTTCCGGGGAGCTGTTTTTT
TRBJ2-3	-	TRBD2	TRBV18	CASSPSIAGGSYTQYF	TGTGCCAGCTCACCATCGATAGCGGGGGGAAGTTATACGCAGTATTTT
TRBJ2-1	-	TRBD2	TRBV28	CASSLNYPLLAGLNEQFF	TGTGCCAGCAGTCTAAACTACCCCCTACTAGCGGGGTTAAATGAGCAGTTCTTC
TRBJ2-3	once	TRBD2	TRBV7-8	CASSLVNGGGTDTQYF	TGTGCCAGCAGCTTAGTGAATGGGGGGGGCACAGATACGCAGTATTTT
TRBJ1-2	once	TRBD1	TRBV27	CASRYRQGARYGYTF	TGTGCCAGCAGATACCGACAGGGGGCTAGGTATGGCTACACCTTC
TRBJ2-6	-	-	TRBV6-2/TRBV6-3	CASGRTVPGFSGANVLTF	TGTGCCAGCGGCCGGACAGTGCCGGGGTTCTCTGGGGCCAACGTCCTGACTTTC
TRBJ2-7	-	TRBD2	TRBV25-1	CASSESGRAYEQYF	TGTGCCAGCAGTGAGAGCGGGAGGGCCTACGAGCAGTACTTC
TRBJ1-4	-	-	TRBV15	CATSRDRGVGSTNEKLFF	TGTGCCACCAGCAGAGATCGGGGGGTGGGGTCGACTAATGAAAAACTGTTTTTT
TRBJ1-1	-	-	TRBV7-9	CASSPARVGTEAFF	TGTGCCAGCAGTCCAGCCCGGGTGGGCACTGAAGCTTTCTTT
TRBJ2-3	-	TRBD1	TRBV7-9	CASSSTGGGTDTQYF	TGTGCCAGCAGCTCGACAGGGGGCGGCACAGATACGCAGTATTTT
TRBJ2-3	-	-	TRBV6-5	CASSYVGVTDTQYF	TGTGCCAGCAGTTACGTCGGGGTCACAGATACGCAGTATTTT
TRBJ1-1	once	-	TRBV7-9	CASSFVEAFF	TGTGCCAGCAGCTTCGTTGAAGCTTTCTTT
TRBJ2-2	-	-	TRBV5-1	CASSLGTVNTGELFF	TGCGCCAGCAGCTTGGGGACAGTTAACACCGGGGAGCTGTTTTTT
TRBJ1-1	-	-	TRBV2	CASSQWATVQNTEAFF	TGTGCCAGCAGCCAATGGGCGACAGTTCAGAACACTGAAGCTTTCTTT
TRBJ1-6	-	-	TRBV5-6	CASSLQGSGSPLHF	TGTGCCAGCAGCTTACAGGGTTCTGGATCACCCCTCCACTTT
TRBJ2-7	-	-	TRBV27	CASSLAGANEQYF	TGTGCCAGCAGTTTAGCGGGGGCAAACGAGCAGTACTTC
TRBJ2-5	-	TRBD2	TRBV10-1	CASSEVSSGGQETQYF	TGCGCCAGCAGTGAGGTCAGTAGCGGGGGCCAAGAGACCCAGTACTTC
TRBJ1-3	-	-	TRBV30	CAWSIDLGGNTIYF	TGTGCCTGGAGTATCGACCTGGGCGGAAACACCATATATTTT
TRBJ1-6	-	-	TRBV7-3	CASSLIRGENSPLHF	TGTGCCAGCAGCTTAATAAGGGGCGAAAATTCACCCCTCCACTTT
TRBJ1-1	-	-	TRBV7-2	CASTEQGMNTEAFF	TGTGCCAGCACCGAACAGGGAATGAACACTGAAGCTTTCTTT
TRBJ1-2	-	-	TRBV27	CASSSFPQGRDGYTF	TGTGCCAGCAGTTCGTTTCCACAGGGCAGGGACGGCTACACCTTC
TRBJ2-7	few	TRBD1	TRBV5-4	CASTVRDRGPDEQYF	TGTGCCAGCACCGTAAGGGACAGGGGTCCCGACGAGCAGTACTTC
TRBJ2-5	-	TRBD2	TRBV19	CASSIRTRAKQTQYF	TGTGCCAGTAGTATCCGGACTAGGGCTAAACAGACCCAGTACTTC
TRBJ1-2	-	-	TRBV6-2/TRBV6-3	CASSYSTGGLANYGYTF	TGTGCCAGCAGTTACTCGACGGGAGGACTCGCTAACTATGGCTACACCTTC
TRBJ2-3	-	TRBD1	TRBV7-2	CASSVGQAVRTDTQYF	TGTGCCAGCAGCGTAGGACAGGCCGTTCGCACAGATACGCAGTATTTT
TRBJ2-7	-	TRBD2	TRBV7-9	CASTSDGGSYEQYF	TGTGCCAGCACCTCCGATGGCGGGAGCTACGAGCAGTACTTC
TRBJ1-2	-	-	TRBV7-2	CASSLARQYYGYTF	TGTGCCAGCAGCTTAGCCCGACAGTACTATGGCTACACCTTC
TRBJ2-5	once	-	TRBV5-6	CASSGTGVETQYF	TGTGCCAGCAGCGGTACGGGGGTGGAGACCCAGTACTTC
TRBJ2-1	-	-	TRBV7-3	CASSPGSERVRGNEQFF	TGTGCCAGCAGCCCGGGGTCGGAGCGGGTAAGAGGCAATGAGCAGTTCTTC